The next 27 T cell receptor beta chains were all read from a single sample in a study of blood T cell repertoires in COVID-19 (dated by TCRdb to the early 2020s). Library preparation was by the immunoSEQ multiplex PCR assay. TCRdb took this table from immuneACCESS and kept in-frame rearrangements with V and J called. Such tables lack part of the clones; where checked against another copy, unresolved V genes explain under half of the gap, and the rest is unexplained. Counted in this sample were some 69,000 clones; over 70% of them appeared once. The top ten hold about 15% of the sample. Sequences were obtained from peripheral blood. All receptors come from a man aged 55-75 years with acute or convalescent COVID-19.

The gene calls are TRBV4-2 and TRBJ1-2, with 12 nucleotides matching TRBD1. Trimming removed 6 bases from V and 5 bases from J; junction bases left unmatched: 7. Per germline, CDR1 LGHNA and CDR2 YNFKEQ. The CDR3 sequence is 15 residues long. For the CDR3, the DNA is TGTGCCAGCAGTTTACCGGGACAGGGGGCGTATGGCTACACCTTC. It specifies CASSLPGQGAYGYTF.

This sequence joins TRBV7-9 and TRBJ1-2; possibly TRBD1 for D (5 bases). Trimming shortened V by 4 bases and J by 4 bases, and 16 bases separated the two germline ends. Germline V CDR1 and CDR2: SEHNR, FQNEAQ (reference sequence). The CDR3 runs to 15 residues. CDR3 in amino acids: CASSSNGGIPYGYTF. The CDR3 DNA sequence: TGTGCCAGCAGCTCGAACGGGGGAATCCCCTATGGCTACACCTTC. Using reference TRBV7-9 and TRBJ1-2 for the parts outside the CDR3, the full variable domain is DTGVSQNPRHKITKRGQNVTFRCDPISEHNRLYWYRQTLGQGPEFLTYFQNEAQLEKSRLLSDRFSAERPKGSFSTLEIQRTEQGDSAMYLCASSSNGGIPYGYTFGSGTRLTVV.

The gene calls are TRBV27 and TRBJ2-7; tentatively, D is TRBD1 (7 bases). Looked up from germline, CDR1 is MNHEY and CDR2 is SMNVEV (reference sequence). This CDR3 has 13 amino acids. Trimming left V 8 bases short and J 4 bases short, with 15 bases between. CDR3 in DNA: TGTGCCAGCCGCGGGACAGCGACGTACGAGCAGTACTTC. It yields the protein CASRGTATYEQYF.

CDR3 nucleotides: TGTGCCAGCAACACGGCAGGGTGGGACGAGCAGTACTTC. Its translation is CASNTAGWDEQYF. This chain joins TRBV6-5 and TRBJ2-7, with a weak D call TRBD1 (5 bases). The V gene lost 7 bases and the J gene lost 5 bases, with 15 bases spanning the gap. The CDR3 totals 13 residues. The germline CDR1 and CDR2 sequences are MNHEY and SVGAGI.

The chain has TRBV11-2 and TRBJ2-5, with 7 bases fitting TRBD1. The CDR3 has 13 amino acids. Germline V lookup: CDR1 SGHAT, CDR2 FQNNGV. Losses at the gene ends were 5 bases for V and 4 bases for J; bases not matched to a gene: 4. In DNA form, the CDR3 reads TGTGCCAGCAGCGCGACAGGGTTAGAGACCCAGTACTTC. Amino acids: CASSATGLETQYF.

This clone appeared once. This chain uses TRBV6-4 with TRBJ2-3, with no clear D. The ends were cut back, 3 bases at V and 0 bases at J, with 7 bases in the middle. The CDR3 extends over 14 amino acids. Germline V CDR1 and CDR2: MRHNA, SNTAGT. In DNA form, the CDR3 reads TGTGCCAGCAGTGAAAGAACTAGCACAGATACGCAGTATTTT. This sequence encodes CASSERTSTDTQYF.

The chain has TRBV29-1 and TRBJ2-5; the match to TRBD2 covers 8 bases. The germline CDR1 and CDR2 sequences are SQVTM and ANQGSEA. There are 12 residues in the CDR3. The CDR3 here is CSGTSGGETQYF. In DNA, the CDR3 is TGCAGTGGTACTAGCGGAGGGGAGACCCAGTACTTC.

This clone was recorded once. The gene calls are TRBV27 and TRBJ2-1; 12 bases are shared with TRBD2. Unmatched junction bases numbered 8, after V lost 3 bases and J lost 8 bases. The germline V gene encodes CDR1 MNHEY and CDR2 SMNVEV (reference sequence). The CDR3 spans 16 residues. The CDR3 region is CASSFSLAGGQDEQFF. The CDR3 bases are TGTGCCAGCAGTTTCTCCCTAGCGGGGGGGCAGGATGAGCAGTTCTTC.

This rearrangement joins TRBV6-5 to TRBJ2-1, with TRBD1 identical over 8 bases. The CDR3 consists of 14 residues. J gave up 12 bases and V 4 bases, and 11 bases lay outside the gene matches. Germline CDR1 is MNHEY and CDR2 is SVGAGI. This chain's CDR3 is CASSFTGQGTGQFF. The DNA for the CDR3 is TGTGCCAGCAGTTTTACCGGACAGGGCACGGGGCAGTTCTTC.

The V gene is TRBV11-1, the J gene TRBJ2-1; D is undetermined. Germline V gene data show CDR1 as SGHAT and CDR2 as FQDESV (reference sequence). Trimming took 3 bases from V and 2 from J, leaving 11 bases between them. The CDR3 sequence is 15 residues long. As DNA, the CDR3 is TGTGCCAGCAGCTTTTCCCGAGAACCCTACAATGAGCAGTTCTTC. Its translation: CASSFSREPYNEQFF. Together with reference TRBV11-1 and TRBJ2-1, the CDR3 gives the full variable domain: EAEVAQSPRYKITEKSQAVAFWCDPISGHATLYWYRQILGQGPELLVQFQDESVVDDSQLPKDRFSAERLKGVDSTLKIQPAELGDSAMYLCASSFSREPYNEQFFGPGTRLTVL.

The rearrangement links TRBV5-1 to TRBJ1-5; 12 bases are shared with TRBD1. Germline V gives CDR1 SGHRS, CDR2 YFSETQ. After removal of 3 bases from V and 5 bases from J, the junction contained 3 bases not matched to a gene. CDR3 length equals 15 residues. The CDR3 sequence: CASSWGQGADQPQHF. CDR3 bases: TGCGCCAGCAGCTGGGGACAGGGGGCAGATCAGCCCCAGCATTTT.

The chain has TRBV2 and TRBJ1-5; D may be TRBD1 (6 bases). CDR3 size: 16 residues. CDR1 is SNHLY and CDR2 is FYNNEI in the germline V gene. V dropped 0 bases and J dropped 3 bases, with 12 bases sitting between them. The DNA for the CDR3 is TGTGCCAGCAGTGAAGCCGACAGGAGATTCAATCAGCCCCAGCATTTT. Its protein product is CASSEADRRFNQPQHF.

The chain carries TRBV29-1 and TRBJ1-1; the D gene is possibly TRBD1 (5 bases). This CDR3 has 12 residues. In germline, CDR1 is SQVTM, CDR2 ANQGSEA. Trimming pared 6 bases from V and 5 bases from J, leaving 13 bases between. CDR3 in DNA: TGCAGCGTGTCAGGGTGGGATACTGAAGCTTTCTTT. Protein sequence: CSVSGWDTEAFF.

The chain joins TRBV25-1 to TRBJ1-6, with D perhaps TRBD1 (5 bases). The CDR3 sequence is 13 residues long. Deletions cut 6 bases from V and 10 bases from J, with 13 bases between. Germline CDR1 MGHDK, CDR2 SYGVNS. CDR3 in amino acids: CASRDVRGSPLHF. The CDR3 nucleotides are TGTGCCAGCAGGGACGTTAGGGGATCACCCCTCCACTTT.

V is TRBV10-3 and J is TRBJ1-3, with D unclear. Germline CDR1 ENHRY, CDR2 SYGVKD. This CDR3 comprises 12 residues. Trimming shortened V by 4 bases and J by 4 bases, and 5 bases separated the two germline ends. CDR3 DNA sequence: TGTGCCATCAGTGGCGGGGGAAACACCATATATTTT. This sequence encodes CAISGGGNTIYF.

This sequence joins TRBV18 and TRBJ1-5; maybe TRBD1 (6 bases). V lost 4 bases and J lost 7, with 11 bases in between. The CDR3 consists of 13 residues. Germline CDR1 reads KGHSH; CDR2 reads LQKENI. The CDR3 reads CASSLGHKQPQHF. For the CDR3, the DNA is TGTGCCAGCTCACTGGGACACAAACAGCCCCAGCATTTT.

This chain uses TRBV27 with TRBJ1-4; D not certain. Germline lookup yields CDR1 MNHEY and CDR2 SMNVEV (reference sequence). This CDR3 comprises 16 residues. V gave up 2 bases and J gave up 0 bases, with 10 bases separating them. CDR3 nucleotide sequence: TGTGCCAGCAGTTTAACAGCCGTTGCAACTAATGAAAAACTGTTTTTT. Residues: CASSLTAVATNEKLFF.

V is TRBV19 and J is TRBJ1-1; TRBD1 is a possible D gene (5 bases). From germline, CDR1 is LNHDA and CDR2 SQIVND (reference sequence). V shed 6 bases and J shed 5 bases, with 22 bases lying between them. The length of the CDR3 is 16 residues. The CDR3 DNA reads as TGTGCCAGTAGCCAGGGAGGTTTTTATGGCGGTACTGAAGCTTTCTTT. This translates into CASSQGGFYGGTEAFF.

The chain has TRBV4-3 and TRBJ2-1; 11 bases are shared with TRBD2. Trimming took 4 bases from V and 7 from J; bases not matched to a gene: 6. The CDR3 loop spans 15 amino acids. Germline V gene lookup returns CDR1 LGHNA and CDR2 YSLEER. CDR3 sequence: CASSRSGGDVNEQFF. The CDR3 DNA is TGCGCCAGCAGCCGTAGCGGGGGGGATGTTAATGAGCAGTTCTTC.

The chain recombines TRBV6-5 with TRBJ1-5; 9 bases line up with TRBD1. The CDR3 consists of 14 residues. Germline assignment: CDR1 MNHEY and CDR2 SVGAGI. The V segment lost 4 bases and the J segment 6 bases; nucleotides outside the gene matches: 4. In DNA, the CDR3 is TGTGCCAGCAGTTCACAGGGGGCGAGTCAGCCCCAGCATTTT. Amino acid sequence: CASSSQGASQPQHF.

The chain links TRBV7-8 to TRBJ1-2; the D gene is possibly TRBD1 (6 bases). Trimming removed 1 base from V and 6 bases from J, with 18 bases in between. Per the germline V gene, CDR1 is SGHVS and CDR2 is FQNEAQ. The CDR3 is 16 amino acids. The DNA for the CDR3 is TGTGCCAGCAGCTTAGTGATTAGGGCAGGGGAGCATGGCTACACCTTC. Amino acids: CASSLVIRAGEHGYTF.

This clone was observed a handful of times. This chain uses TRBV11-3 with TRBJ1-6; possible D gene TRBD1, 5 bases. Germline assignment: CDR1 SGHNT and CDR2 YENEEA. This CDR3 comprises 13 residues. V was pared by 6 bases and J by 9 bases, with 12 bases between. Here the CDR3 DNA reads TGTGCCAGCAGTAAGGGGCTGGGTTCACCCCTCCACTTT. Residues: CASSKGLGSPLHF.

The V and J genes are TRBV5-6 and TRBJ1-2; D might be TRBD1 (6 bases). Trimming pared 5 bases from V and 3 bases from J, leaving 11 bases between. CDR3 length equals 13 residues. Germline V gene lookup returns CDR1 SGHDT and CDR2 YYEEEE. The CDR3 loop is CASSYGQYYGYTF. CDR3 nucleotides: TGTGCCAGCAGTTATGGACAGTACTATGGCTACACCTTC.

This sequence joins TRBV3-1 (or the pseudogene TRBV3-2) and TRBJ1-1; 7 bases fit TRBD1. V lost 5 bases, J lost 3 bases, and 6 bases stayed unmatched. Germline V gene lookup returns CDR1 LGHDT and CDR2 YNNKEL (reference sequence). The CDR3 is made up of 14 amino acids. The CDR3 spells CASSARDRYTEAFF. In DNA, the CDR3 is TGTGCCAGCAGCGCCCGGGACAGATACACTGAAGCTTTCTTT.

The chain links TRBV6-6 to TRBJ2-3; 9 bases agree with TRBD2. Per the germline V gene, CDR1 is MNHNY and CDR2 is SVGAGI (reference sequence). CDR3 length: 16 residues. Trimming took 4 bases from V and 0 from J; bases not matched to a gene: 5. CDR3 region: CASSSPRGGSTDTQYF. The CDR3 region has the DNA TGTGCCAGCAGTTCCCCGCGGGGGGGCAGCACAGATACGCAGTATTTT.

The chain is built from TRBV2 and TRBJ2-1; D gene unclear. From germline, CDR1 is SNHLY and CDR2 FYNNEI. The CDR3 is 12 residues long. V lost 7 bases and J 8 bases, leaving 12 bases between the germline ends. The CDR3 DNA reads TGTGCCAGCACTTTAGTCGGGTATGAGCAGTTCTTC. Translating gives CASTLVGYEQFF.

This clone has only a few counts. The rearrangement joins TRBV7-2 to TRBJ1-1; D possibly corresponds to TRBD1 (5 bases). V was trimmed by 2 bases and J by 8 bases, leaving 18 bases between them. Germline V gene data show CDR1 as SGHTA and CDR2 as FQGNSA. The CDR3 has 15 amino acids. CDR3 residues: CASSLFPLQVGEAFF. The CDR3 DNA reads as TGTGCCAGCAGCTTATTCCCTCTACAGGTGGGAGAAGCTTTCTTT.